This T cell receptor beta chain was captured in a study of blood T cell repertoires in COVID-19. Overall study context: The study drew acute and convalescent COVID-19 samples from the United States, Italy and Spain.

V was shortened by 4 bases and J by 6 bases, with 10 bases between the two germline ends. Germline-derived CDR1 and CDR2 are WNHNN and SYGVQD (reference sequence). The CDR3 extends over 13 amino acids. The method was immunoSEQ multiplex PCR; TCRdb's version includes in-frame clones alone and lacks a portion of them. Of under 55,000 clones in the sample, over 75% were seen once. The TCR was taken from a human donor in a cohort sampled during active COVID-19. The chain joins TRBV10-1 to TRBJ2-1; tentative D call: TRBD2 (6 bases). The material sequenced was peripheral blood. The DNA of the CDR3 is TGCGCCAGCAGTGGGGGACTGGTCAATGAGCAGTTCTTC. The encoded protein is CASSGGLVNEQFF.